This T cell receptor beta chain was observed in a study of spatial heterogeneity in lung cancer. Across the whole study: 55 to 80 TRACERx patients with early, untreated non-small cell lung cancer donated samples. Median follow-up for sequenced PBMC samples was about 22 months after resection, when such samples existed. The study, taken as a whole, reports: Ubiquitous expanded tumor TCRs appeared in blood more at resection than follow-up.

This clonotype was observed at least ten times. What it binds is not known. The V end was cut by 4 bases, the J end by 4 bases, with 13 bases between. The germline gives CDR1 LGHNA, CDR2 YNFKEQ. The CDR3 sequence is 14 residues long. MiXCR, applied by TCRdb to the 5' RACE reads, yields one record per CDR3 protein. This repertoire shows about 20,000 distinct CDR3 sequences, about 8.9% found once; its top ten account for less than 25%. Time point noted: blood at routine non-recurrence follow-up after resection. Frozen PBMC, nontumor lung or tumor provided whole RNA, which was sequenced unsorted. The chain links TRBV4-2 to TRBJ1-1, with a tentative D call TRBD1 (6 bases). The TCR originated in a male donor with early-stage non-small cell lung cancer. The sequencing here drew on PBMCs, taken at follow-up. The CDR3, as DNA: TGTGCCAGCAGCCCGGAGGGGGAGGCCACTGAAGCTTTCTTT. It translates to CASSPEGEATEAFF.